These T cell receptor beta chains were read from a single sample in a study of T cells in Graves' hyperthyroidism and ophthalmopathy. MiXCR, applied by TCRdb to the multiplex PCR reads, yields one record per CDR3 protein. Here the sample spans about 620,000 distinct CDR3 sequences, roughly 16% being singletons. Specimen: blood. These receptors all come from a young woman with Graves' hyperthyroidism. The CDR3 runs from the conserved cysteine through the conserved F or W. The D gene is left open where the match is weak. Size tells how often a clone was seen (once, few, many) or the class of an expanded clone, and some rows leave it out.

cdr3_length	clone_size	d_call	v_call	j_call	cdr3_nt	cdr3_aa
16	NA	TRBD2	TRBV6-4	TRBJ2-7	TGTGCCAGCAGTGACTCAGGCGGGAGGGCCGAATTCGAGCAGTACTTC	CASSDSGGRAEFEQYF
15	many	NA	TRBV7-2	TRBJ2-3	TGTGCCAGCAGCTTAGAACCGTCCCGCACAGATACGCAGTATTTT	CASSLEPSRTDTQYF
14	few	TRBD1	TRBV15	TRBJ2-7	TGTGCCACCAGCCTACGACAGGGAACCTACGGGCAGTACTTC	CATSLRQGTYGQYF
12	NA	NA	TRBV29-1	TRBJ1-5	TGCAGCGTTGGCTGGGGCAATCAGCCCCAGCATTTT	CSVGWGNQPQHF
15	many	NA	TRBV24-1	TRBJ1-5	TGTGCCACCAGTGAGTCGGGTTTTGGCAATCAGCCCCAGCATTTT	CATSESGFGNQPQHF
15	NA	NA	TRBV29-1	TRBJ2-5	TGCAGCGTCGAGAGACAGACAGGCGTCCAAGAGACCCAGTACTTC	CSVERQTGVQETQYF
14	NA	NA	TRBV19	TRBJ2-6	TGTGCCAGTAAAACAGGTGGAGGGGCCAACGTCCTGACTTTC	CASKTGGGANVLTF
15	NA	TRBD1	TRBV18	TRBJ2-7	TGTGCCAGCTCACCACCGGGCGACAGGGGACGGGAGCAGTACTTC	CASSPPGDRGREQYF
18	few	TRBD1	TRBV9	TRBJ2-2	TGTGCCAGCAGTCACAAACTGGGGGGACAGGGGACCACCGGGGAGCTGTTTTTT	CASSHKLGGQGTTGELFF
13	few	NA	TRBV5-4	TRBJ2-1	TGTGCCAGCAGCTTGAGCATTTACGCTGAGCAGTTCTTC	CASSLSIYAEQFF
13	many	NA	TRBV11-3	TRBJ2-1	TGTGCCAGCAGCCCGACGATAGCGGATGAGCAGTTCTTC	CASSPTIADEQFF
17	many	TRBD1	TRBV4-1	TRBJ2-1	TGCGCCAGCAGCCAAGGTGCTGGGGACAGTTCCTACAATGAGCAGTTCTTC	CASSQGAGDSSYNEQFF
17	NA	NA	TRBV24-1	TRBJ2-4	TGTGCCACCAGTGATGCCGGGGGCTCGATGGCCAAAAACATTCAGTACTTC	CATSDAGGSMAKNIQYF
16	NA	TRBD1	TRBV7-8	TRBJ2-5	TGTGCCAGCAGCTTAGCGCTGGGACAGACCAAAGAGACCCAGTACTTC	CASSLALGQTKETQYF
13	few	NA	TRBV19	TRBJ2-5	TGTGCCAGCCAGGAGCGGAGGAAAGAGACCCAGTACTTC	CASQERRKETQYF
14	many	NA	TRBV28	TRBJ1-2	TGTGCCAGCAGGCGAAGACAGACCAACTATGGCTACACCTTC	CASRRRQTNYGYTF
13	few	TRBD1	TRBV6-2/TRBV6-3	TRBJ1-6	TGTGCCAGCAAGACAGGGGTACGGTCACCCCTCCACTTT	CASKTGVRSPLHF
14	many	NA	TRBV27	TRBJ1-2	TGTGCCAGCAGTTTATCGGCAGCCAACTATGGCTACACCTTC	CASSLSAANYGYTF
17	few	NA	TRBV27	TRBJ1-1	TGTGCCAGCAGTAATATAGAGCCTCAGGGTCTGAACACTGAAGCTTTCTTT	CASSNIEPQGLNTEAFF
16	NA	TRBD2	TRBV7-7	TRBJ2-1	TGTGCTAGCAGCTTTCATAGCGGGGGGGGCTACAATGAGCAGTTCTTC	CASSFHSGGGYNEQFF
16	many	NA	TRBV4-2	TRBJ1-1	TGTGCCAGCAGCCAAGATATGGATCCTATTAACACTGAAGCTTTCTTT	CASSQDMDPINTEAFF
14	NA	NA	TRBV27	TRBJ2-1	TGTGCCAGCAGTTTCTCTCCCTCCTACAATGAGCAGTTCTTC	CASSFSPSYNEQFF
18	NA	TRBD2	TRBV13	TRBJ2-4	TGTGCCAGCAGCCCATTCCCGGGGGGAGGGGAGGCCAAAAACATTCAGTACTTC	CASSPFPGGGEAKNIQYF
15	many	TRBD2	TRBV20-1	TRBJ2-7	TGCAGTGCTCGCCTAGCGGGAGATATATCCTACGAGCAGTACTTC	CSARLAGDISYEQYF
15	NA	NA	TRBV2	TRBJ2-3	TGTGCCAGCGCATGGGAGGGGGCCAGCACAGATACGCAGTATTTT	CASAWEGASTDTQYF
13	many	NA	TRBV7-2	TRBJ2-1	TGTGCCAGCAGACAAAATCCAGCCAATGAGCAGTTCTTC	CASRQNPANEQFF
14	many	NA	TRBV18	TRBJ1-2	TGTGCCAGCTCACCGGGGCAGGCTAACTATGGCTACACCTTC	CASSPGQANYGYTF
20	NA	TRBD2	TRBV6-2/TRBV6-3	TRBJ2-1	TGTGCCAGCAGTTCCCAGGGACTAGCGGGAGGGCCGGAGCTCAGGAATGAGCAGTTCTTC	CASSSQGLAGGPELRNEQFF
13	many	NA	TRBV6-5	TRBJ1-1	TGTGCCAGCAGTTACTGGACAGACACTGAAGCTTTCTTT	CASSYWTDTEAFF
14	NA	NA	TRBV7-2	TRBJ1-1	TGTGCCAGCAGCTTTTCAGGGGTTGGTACTGAAGCTTTCTTT	CASSFSGVGTEAFF
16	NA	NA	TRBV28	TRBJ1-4	TGTGCCAGCAGCGAATGGGGTTGGGCAGGGGATGAAAAACTGTTTTTT	CASSEWGWAGDEKLFF
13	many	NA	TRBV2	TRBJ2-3	TGTGCCAGCAGTGAAAGGAGCACAGATACGCAGTATTTT	CASSERSTDTQYF
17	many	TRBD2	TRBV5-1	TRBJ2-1	TGCGCCAGCAGCGATCCCTTAGCGGGAGGGCTGCCCAATGAGCAGTTCTTC	CASSDPLAGGLPNEQFF
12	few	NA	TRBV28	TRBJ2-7	TGTGCCAGCCAGAGACCGACCGACGAGCAGTACTTC	CASQRPTDEQYF
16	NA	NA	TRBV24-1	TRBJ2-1	TGTGCCACCAGTGATTTCGGGAGCTTCATCTCGGATGAGCAGTTCTTC	CATSDFGSFISDEQFF
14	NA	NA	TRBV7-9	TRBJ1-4	TGTGCCAGCAGCTTAGGGACAGTTAATGAAAAACTGTTTTTT	CASSLGTVNEKLFF
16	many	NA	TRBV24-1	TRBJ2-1	TGTGCCACCAGTGACCCGGCCCTAGGGTCCTACAATGAGCAGTTCTTC	CATSDPALGSYNEQFF
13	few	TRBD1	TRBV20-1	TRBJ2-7	TGCAGTGCTAGATACAGGGGGTCCTACGAGCAGTACTTC	CSARYRGSYEQYF
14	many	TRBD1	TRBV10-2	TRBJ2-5	TGCGCCAGCAGCGGGACAGGGAAGGGAGAGACCCAGTACTTC	CASSGTGKGETQYF
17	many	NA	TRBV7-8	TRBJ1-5	TGTGCCAGCAGCTTAGGTGGAGCAGGGAGTAGCAATCAGCCCCAGCATTTT	CASSLGGAGSSNQPQHF
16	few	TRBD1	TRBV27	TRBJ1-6	TGTGCCAGCAGTTCCGGGACAGGGGCCGGGGGCTCACCCCTCCACTTT	CASSSGTGAGGSPLHF
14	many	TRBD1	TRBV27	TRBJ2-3	TGTGCCAGCACCACAGGGGGCGCTGCAGATACGCAGTATTTT	CASTTGGAADTQYF